Listed below are T cell receptor beta chains from one sample, sequenced in a study of T cells in localized non-small cell lung cancer. Clones were sequenced by immunoSEQ multiplex PCR, and TCRdb holds only the in-frame ones, with some missing. Here the sample spans tens of thousands of clones, 85% to 90% being singletons. Specimen: peripheral blood, collected before any cancer treatment. Receptor source: a male donor at least 60 years old with stage III squamous cell lung carcinoma. The CDR3 runs from the conserved cysteine through the conserved F or W. A D gene is named only where the DNA matches it firmly. Some rows have no size entry. The others give once, few or many, or a class for an expanded clone.

v_gene: TRBV2; abundance: NA; d_gene: NA; j_gene: TRBJ1-4; CDR3aa: CASSYRPEGEKLFF; CDR3nt: TGTGCCAGCAGCTACAGGCCTGAAGGCGAAAAACTGTTTTTT
v_gene: TRBV5-1; abundance: few; d_gene: NA; j_gene: TRBJ1-1; CDR3aa: CASSLAGGRPEAFF; CDR3nt: TGCGCCAGCAGCTTGGCGGGGGGAAGGCCTGAAGCTTTCTTT
v_gene: TRBV5-6; abundance: NA; d_gene: NA; j_gene: TRBJ2-1; CDR3aa: CASSLRPPPKYEQFF; CDR3nt: TGTGCCAGCAGCTTGCGGCCCCCTCCGAAGTATGAGCAGTTCTTC
v_gene: TRBV5-4; abundance: once; d_gene: TRBD1; j_gene: TRBJ2-7; CDR3aa: CASSLAPAGTGEQYF; CDR3nt: TGTGCCAGCAGCTTGGCGCCCGCCGGGACAGGGGAGCAGTACTTC
v_gene: TRBV27; abundance: NA; d_gene: NA; j_gene: TRBJ2-7; CDR3aa: CASSSGSSYEQYF; CDR3nt: TGTGCCAGCAGTTCGGGCAGCTCCTACGAGCAGTACTTC
v_gene: TRBV5-1; abundance: few; d_gene: NA; j_gene: TRBJ2-2; CDR3aa: CASSSTPTGELFF; CDR3nt: TGCGCCAGCAGCTCCACGCCCACCGGGGAGCTGTTTTTT
v_gene: TRBV19; abundance: NA; d_gene: NA; j_gene: TRBJ1-2; CDR3aa: CASRPRGAGNYGYTF; CDR3nt: TGTGCCAGTAGACCACGGGGGGCGGGCAACTATGGCTACACCTTC
v_gene: TRBV11-2; abundance: NA; d_gene: NA; j_gene: TRBJ1-1; CDR3aa: CASSPGYSEAFF; CDR3nt: TGTGCCAGCAGCCCAGGGTATTCTGAAGCTTTCTTT
v_gene: TRBV19; abundance: NA; d_gene: TRBD1; j_gene: TRBJ1-5; CDR3aa: CASSIVSGGFQPQHF; CDR3nt: TGTGCCAGTAGTATAGTTTCAGGGGGTTTTCAGCCCCAGCATTTT
v_gene: TRBV5-1; abundance: once; d_gene: NA; j_gene: TRBJ1-3; CDR3aa: CANSPGPGSSGNTIYF; CDR3nt: TGCGCCAACAGCCCAGGGCCAGGGTCCTCTGGAAACACCATATATTTT
v_gene: TRBV4-3; abundance: NA; d_gene: TRBD2; j_gene: TRBJ2-5; CDR3aa: CASSQGLAGGGETQYF; CDR3nt: TGCGCCAGCAGCCAAGGACTAGCGGGGGGGGGAGAGACCCAGTACTTC
v_gene: TRBV19; abundance: NA; d_gene: TRBD1; j_gene: TRBJ1-4; CDR3aa: CASRIRDRNHNEKLFF; CDR3nt: TGTGCCAGTAGGATCCGGGACAGGAACCATAATGAAAAACTGTTTTTT
v_gene: TRBV7-2; abundance: NA; d_gene: NA; j_gene: TRBJ2-3; CDR3aa: CASRPGGYSTDTQYF; CDR3nt: TGTGCCAGCAGGCCCGGGGGCTACAGCACAGATACGCAGTATTTT
v_gene: TRBV29-1; abundance: once; d_gene: NA; j_gene: TRBJ1-4; CDR3aa: CSGQFQNEKLFF; CDR3nt: TGCAGCGGACAGTTTCAGAATGAAAAACTGTTTTTT
v_gene: TRBV30; abundance: NA; d_gene: TRBD2; j_gene: TRBJ2-3; CDR3aa: CAWAGGPIDTQYF; CDR3nt: TGTGCCTGGGCGGGGGGGCCGATAGATACGCAGTATTTT
v_gene: TRBV5-1; abundance: NA; d_gene: NA; j_gene: TRBJ2-2; CDR3aa: CASRTPGAGTGELFF; CDR3nt: TGCGCCAGCAGAACCCCGGGGGCGGGCACCGGGGAGCTGTTTTTT
v_gene: TRBV4-2; abundance: NA; d_gene: NA; j_gene: TRBJ2-3; CDR3aa: CASSPPGQTDTQYF; CDR3nt: TGTGCCAGCAGCCCGCCTGGGCAGACAGATACGCAGTATTTT
v_gene: TRBV11-2; abundance: NA; d_gene: TRBD1; j_gene: TRBJ1-5; CDR3aa: CASSQGVSNQPQHF; CDR3nt: TGTGCCAGCAGCCAGGGGGTTAGCAATCAGCCCCAGCATTTT
v_gene: TRBV18; abundance: NA; d_gene: TRBD1; j_gene: TRBJ1-5; CDR3aa: CASSPPRTGVGYQPQHF; CDR3nt: TGTGCCAGCTCACCACCGAGGACAGGGGTAGGGTATCAGCCCCAGCATTTT
v_gene: TRBV5-5; abundance: NA; d_gene: TRBD1; j_gene: TRBJ2-3; CDR3aa: CASSTGTGGWRSTDTQYF; CDR3nt: TGTGCCAGCAGTACCGGGACAGGGGGCTGGAGAAGCACAGATACGCAGTATTTT
v_gene: TRBV4-3; abundance: NA; d_gene: TRBD2; j_gene: TRBJ2-3; CDR3aa: CASSQGLAGSYNTQYF; CDR3nt: TGCGCCAGCAGCCAAGGACTAGCGGGGTCTTACAATACGCAGTATTTT
v_gene: TRBV6-6; abundance: few; d_gene: NA; j_gene: TRBJ1-4; CDR3aa: CASSLRDFTNEKLFF; CDR3nt: TGTGCCAGCAGTCTTCGGGACTTTACTAATGAAAAACTGTTTTTT
v_gene: TRBV5-6; abundance: NA; d_gene: NA; j_gene: TRBJ2-1; CDR3aa: CASDGGSSYNEQFF; CDR3nt: TGTGCCAGCGACGGAGGGAGCTCCTACAATGAGCAGTTCTTC
v_gene: TRBV30; abundance: NA; d_gene: NA; j_gene: TRBJ2-1; CDR3aa: CAWSRGRYNEQFF; CDR3nt: TGTGCCTGGAGCCGGGGGCGATACAATGAGCAGTTCTTC
v_gene: TRBV18; abundance: NA; d_gene: NA; j_gene: TRBJ2-5; CDR3aa: CASSPSEETQYF; CDR3nt: TGTGCCAGCTCACCAAGTGAAGAGACCCAGTACTTC
v_gene: TRBV6-1; abundance: NA; d_gene: NA; j_gene: TRBJ2-5; CDR3aa: CASSEGQTQPFETQYF; CDR3nt: TGTGCCAGCAGTGAGGGACAAACCCAGCCGTTTGAGACCCAGTACTTC
v_gene: TRBV11-2; abundance: NA; d_gene: NA; j_gene: TRBJ2-5; CDR3aa: CASSRGAQETQYF; CDR3nt: TGTGCCAGCAGCCGGGGGGCACAAGAGACCCAGTACTTC
v_gene: TRBV2; abundance: once; d_gene: TRBD1; j_gene: TRBJ1-1; CDR3aa: CASRARQGYTEAFF; CDR3nt: TGTGCCAGCAGGGCTCGACAGGGGTACACTGAAGCTTTCTTT
v_gene: TRBV7-8; abundance: NA; d_gene: NA; j_gene: TRBJ1-1; CDR3aa: CASSSGRNTEAFF; CDR3nt: TGTGCCAGCAGCTCGGGACGGAACACTGAAGCTTTCTTT
v_gene: TRBV18; abundance: NA; d_gene: TRBD1; j_gene: TRBJ1-5; CDR3aa: CASSGQGINQPQHF; CDR3nt: TGTGCCAGCTCGGGACAGGGAATCAATCAGCCCCAGCATTTT
v_gene: TRBV9; abundance: NA; d_gene: NA; j_gene: TRBJ1-1; CDR3aa: CASSEGGTEAFF; CDR3nt: TGTGCCAGCAGCGAGGGAGGCACTGAAGCTTTCTTT
v_gene: TRBV2; abundance: NA; d_gene: TRBD1; j_gene: TRBJ2-3; CDR3aa: CASSRGLPTDTQYF; CDR3nt: TGTGCCAGCTCAAGGGGGCTCCCCACAGATACGCAGTATTTT
v_gene: TRBV2; abundance: NA; d_gene: TRBD2; j_gene: TRBJ2-1; CDR3aa: CASRREGPGVGEQFF; CDR3nt: TGTGCCAGCCGTCGGGAGGGACCTGGAGTGGGTGAGCAGTTCTTC
v_gene: TRBV5-4; abundance: NA; d_gene: TRBD2; j_gene: TRBJ2-3; CDR3aa: CASSHPGGEYTQYF; CDR3nt: TGTGCCAGCAGTCATCCCGGGGGGGAATATACGCAGTATTTT
v_gene: TRBV2; abundance: few; d_gene: NA; j_gene: TRBJ2-2; CDR3aa: CASSELGWELTGELFF; CDR3nt: TGTGCCAGCAGTGAATTGGGCTGGGAGCTCACCGGGGAGCTGTTTTTT
v_gene: TRBV2; abundance: NA; d_gene: NA; j_gene: TRBJ1-4; CDR3aa: CASSEEAGHNEKLFF; CDR3nt: TGTGCCAGCTCCGAGGAGGCAGGGCATAATGAAAAACTGTTTTTT
v_gene: TRBV6-5; abundance: NA; d_gene: NA; j_gene: TRBJ2-2; CDR3aa: CASSYLDSSGELFF; CDR3nt: TGTGCCAGCAGTTACCTTGACAGTTCCGGGGAGCTGTTTTTT
v_gene: TRBV5-1; abundance: few; d_gene: NA; j_gene: TRBJ2-3; CDR3aa: CASSKGLRQGTDTQYF; CDR3nt: TGCGCCAGCAGCAAGGGACTACGTCAGGGGACAGATACGCAGTATTTT
v_gene: TRBV7-9; abundance: medium-sized; d_gene: NA; j_gene: TRBJ1-2; CDR3aa: CASSLGGIGYTF; CDR3nt: TGTGCCAGCAGCTTAGGAGGGATTGGCTACACCTTC
v_gene: TRBV27; abundance: NA; d_gene: NA; j_gene: TRBJ1-3; CDR3aa: CASRNGNTIYF; CDR3nt: TGTGCCAGCAGGAACGGAAACACCATATATTTT
v_gene: TRBV14; abundance: NA; d_gene: NA; j_gene: TRBJ2-7; CDR3aa: CASSQGWGDEQYF; CDR3nt: TGTGCCAGCAGCCAAGGCTGGGGGGACGAGCAGTACTTC
v_gene: TRBV7-2; abundance: once; d_gene: TRBD2; j_gene: TRBJ2-3; CDR3aa: CASTLAGSGNTQYF; CDR3nt: TGTGCCAGCACTCTAGCGGGGTCGGGAAATACGCAGTATTTT
v_gene: TRBV5-1; abundance: NA; d_gene: NA; j_gene: TRBJ1-2; CDR3aa: CASKDQVLNYGYTF; CDR3nt: TGCGCCAGCAAGGATCAGGTGCTGAACTATGGCTACACCTTC
v_gene: TRBV18; abundance: NA; d_gene: NA; j_gene: TRBJ2-1; CDR3aa: CASSPPGGASYNEQFF; CDR3nt: TGTGCCAGCTCACCACCAGGCGGGGCCTCCTACAATGAGCAGTTCTTC
v_gene: TRBV27; abundance: NA; d_gene: TRBD1; j_gene: TRBJ2-2; CDR3aa: CASSLVRTGEVGELFF; CDR3nt: TGTGCCAGCAGTTTGGTCAGGACAGGGGAGGTCGGGGAGCTGTTTTTT
v_gene: TRBV9; abundance: NA; d_gene: NA; j_gene: TRBJ2-2; CDR3aa: CASSVLGWGTGELFF; CDR3nt: TGTGCCAGCAGCGTACTGGGGTGGGGGACCGGGGAGCTGTTTTTT
v_gene: TRBV5-6; abundance: NA; d_gene: NA; j_gene: TRBJ1-2; CDR3aa: CASSLTGWDSNYGYTF; CDR3nt: TGTGCCAGCAGCTTAACGGGATGGGATTCTAACTATGGCTACACCTTC
v_gene: TRBV7-3; abundance: NA; d_gene: TRBD1; j_gene: TRBJ2-2; CDR3aa: CASSLTGVAGELFF; CDR3nt: TGTGCCAGCAGCCTGACAGGGGTGGCCGGGGAGCTGTTTTTT
v_gene: TRBV5-1; abundance: NA; d_gene: TRBD1; j_gene: TRBJ2-5; CDR3aa: CASSLAGRGLETQYF; CDR3nt: TGCGCCAGCAGCTTGGCCGGCAGGGGGCTAGAGACCCAGTACTTC
v_gene: TRBV30; abundance: NA; d_gene: NA; j_gene: TRBJ2-2; CDR3aa: CAWSETPEAGELFF; CDR3nt: TGTGCCTGGAGTGAGACACCCGAAGCCGGGGAGCTGTTTTTT
v_gene: TRBV9; abundance: few; d_gene: NA; j_gene: TRBJ2-3; CDR3aa: CASSVFDDTDTQYF; CDR3nt: TGTGCCAGCAGCGTATTTGACGACACAGATACGCAGTATTTT
v_gene: TRBV29-1; abundance: NA; d_gene: NA; j_gene: TRBJ1-5; CDR3aa: CSVGGPNQPQHF; CDR3nt: TGCAGCGTTGGAGGGCCCAATCAGCCCCAGCATTTT
v_gene: TRBV29-1; abundance: NA; d_gene: NA; j_gene: TRBJ1-1; CDR3aa: CSVESSTEAFF; CDR3nt: TGCAGCGTTGAGAGCAGCACTGAAGCTTTCTTT
v_gene: TRBV30; abundance: NA; d_gene: NA; j_gene: TRBJ1-2; CDR3aa: CAWSVGRNYGYTF; CDR3nt: TGTGCCTGGAGTGTAGGGCGTAACTATGGCTACACCTTC